The rows below give T cell receptor beta chains drawn from one sample of a study of blood T cell repertoires in COVID-19. Method: immunoSEQ multiplex PCR; TCRdb's copy keeps in-frame clones and lacks some. The repertoire includes 250,000 to 350,000 clones, about 88% of them detected once, and over 1.1% sits in the top ten. Sequenced input: peripheral blood. These receptors were obtained from a human donor with COVID-19, enrolled during active disease. The donor label of this sample is uncertain. The CDR3 runs from the conserved cysteine through the conserved F or W. The order of the fields is J gene, V gene, CDR3 protein.

TRBJ1-2 | TRBV7-2 | CASSLAQGAGGYTF
TRBJ1-5 | TRBV5-5 | CASSLEQGSNQPQHF
TRBJ2-5 | TRBV15 | CATSRDNGGGETQYF
TRBJ1-4 | TRBV27 | CAARGQNNEKLFF
TRBJ1-1 | TRBV5-1 | CASSSRGGTEAFF
TRBJ2-3 | TRBV4-1 | CASSLRPRTSSATDTQYF
TRBJ2-7 | TRBV6-5 | CASSRQGREQYF
TRBJ1-2 | TRBV28 | CASSPPQTGTGGSGLVYGYTF
TRBJ2-7 | TRBV27 | CASSPTGQAVVEQYF
TRBJ2-3 | TRBV24-1 | CATSDPLGGGGTDTQYF
TRBJ2-7 | TRBV11-2 | CASSLGSGGYEQYF
TRBJ1-3 | TRBV29-1 | CSVEPTGTAGNTIYF
TRBJ1-1 | TRBV6-5 | CASSPVRDRGTEAFF
TRBJ2-1 | TRBV7-2 | CASSLGGLAEYNEQFF
TRBJ2-7 | TRBV5-4 | CASSLDPSAPYEQYF
TRBJ2-1 | TRBV19 | CASSIGTRESEQFF
TRBJ2-7 | TRBV7-2 | CASSHRLAGTYEQYF
TRBJ1-5 | TRBV5-1 | CASSSAGGDNQPQHF
TRBJ2-5 | TRBV4-2 | CASSQEWTSGRETQYF
TRBJ2-2 | TRBV9 | CASSVEPRYGELFF
TRBJ2-1 | TRBV28 | CASSSPLEREYTEQFF
TRBJ1-5 | TRBV28 | CASSFTPTGGNQPQHF
TRBJ2-7 | TRBV28 | CASSLRGRASGGSYEQYF
TRBJ2-5 | TRBV20-1 | CSASPAAQETQYF
TRBJ2-1 | TRBV10-1 | CASSELAGGRDEQFF
TRBJ1-1 | TRBV4-3 | CASSQDLELEAFF
TRBJ2-7 | TRBV11-2 | CASSLDRGRGEQYF
TRBJ2-2 | TRBV27 | CASSSTGGYGELFF